Below are 27 T cell receptor beta chains sequenced from a single sample in a study of blood T cells in healthy people across ages. Sample-barcoded 5' priming and a J-beta primer mix drove a second PCR of about 6 to 12 cycles. TCRdb used MiXCR to reprocess the 5' RACE reads, holding one entry per CDR3 protein. The repertoire consists of 650,000 to 1,000,000 distinct CDR3 sequences, with about 46% occurring once and the leading ten covering around 18%. Sequences were obtained from blood. These receptors were taken from an elderly man in good health.

The genes are TRBV4-3 and TRBJ2-6; the D is unclear. The CDR3 spans 15 residues. Germline loops: CDR1 LGHNA, CDR2 YSLEER. V was shortened by 0 bases and J by 0 bases, with 3 bases between the two germline ends. In nucleotides, the CDR3 is TGCGCCAGCAGCCAAGACGACTCTGGGGCCAACGTCCTGACTTTC. Amino acid sequence: CASSQDDSGANVLTF.

This clonotype was observed a handful of times. J is TRBJ2-7 and V is TRBV10-3; perhaps TRBD2 as D (5 bases). The ends were cut back, 6 bases at V and 2 bases at J, with 14 bases in the middle. This CDR3 has 14 amino acids. Germline values: CDR1 ENHRY, CDR2 SYGVKD. The CDR3 nucleotides are TGTGCCATCAGCCGGGATGTGAGCGCCTACGAGCAGTACTTC. Protein: CAISRDVSAYEQYF.

This clonotype was seen only once. This clone may be a read error of a much larger clone one base away. The chain is built from TRBV4-3 and TRBJ2-1; possible D gene TRBD1, 8 bases. V lost 3 bases, J lost 11 bases, and 23 bases lay in between. This CDR3 contains 16 residues. Germline V gene data show CDR1 as LGHNA and CDR2 as YSLEER. The CDR3 DNA follows: TGCGCCAGCAGCCACCCGGACAGGGAGGGATCAGGGAAGCAGTTCTTC. It specifies CASSHPDREGSGKQFF.

Remarks on this clonotype: The junction does not match germline at one end; this may be a read error. This chain uses TRBV12-3 or TRBV12-4 with TRBJ2-1, with TRBD2 matching over 8 bases. The CDR3 contains 14 residues. DNA of the CDR3: TGTGCCTGCAGCCCGGGACTAGAGACTAATGAGCAGTTCTTC. The encoded protein is CACSPGLETNEQFF.

This clonotype was seen only a few times. The J gene is TRBJ2-7, the V gene TRBV25-1; D is undetermined. Germline loops: CDR1 MGHDK, CDR2 SYGVNS. Trimming took off 3 bases at V and 5 bases at J, with 14 bases between the two ends. The CDR3 extends over 14 amino acids. The CDR3 DNA reads as TGTGCCAGCAGTGACCCCCCCTGGAGCAACGAGCAGTACTTC. It codes for CASSDPPWSNEQYF.

The V gene is TRBV12-3 or TRBV12-4, the J gene TRBJ2-5; a weak D match, TRBD2 (6 bases). The CDR3 is 15 amino acids. V was cut by 3 bases and J by 1 base, with 12 bases left in between. The CDR3 DNA follows: TGTGCCAGCAGTTTCGGAGCGGGTGTCCAAGAGACCCAGTACTTC. Protein: CASSFGAGVQETQYF.

The chain has TRBV4-3 and TRBJ1-2, with 12 bases lining up with TRBD1. Trimming cost V 1 base and J 0 bases; bases outside gene matches: 6. The CDR3 covers 18 residues. Germline CDR1 is LGHNA and CDR2 is YSLEER. CDR3 loop: CASSQGLGQGAPNYGYTF. As DNA, the CDR3 is TGCGCCAGCAGCCAAGGGTTGGGACAGGGGGCCCCTAACTATGGCTACACCTTC.

The V gene is TRBV12-3 or TRBV12-4, the J gene TRBJ2-5; D might be TRBD2 (5 bases). V lost 5 bases to trimming and J lost 0 bases, with 13 bases between them. CDR3 length equals 15 residues. CDR3 nucleotides: TGTGCCAGCAGTCCCCCGGACTGGCACCAAGAGACCCAGTACTTC. Translated: CASSPPDWHQETQYF.

This clonotype came up once. Sequence at one end of the junction differs from germline and may be a read error. V is TRBV27 and J is TRBJ2-5; either TRBD1 or TRBD2 may fit D (6 bases each). The last part of the DNA fits TRBJ2-7 better; the J call may be wrong. The CDR3 consists of 14 residues. Germline CDR1 and CDR2: MNHEY and SMNVEV (reference sequence). Here the CDR3 reads CTSSLVRGGNEQYF. CDR3 coding DNA: TGTACCAGCAGTTTAGTCAGGGGAGGAAACGAGCAGTACTTC.

This clonotype came up a few times. The chain joins TRBV7-9 to TRBJ2-1, with 10 nucleotides matching TRBD2. Germline CDR1 SEHNR, CDR2 FQNEAQ (reference sequence). The CDR3 contains 14 residues. With 5 bases clipped from V and 8 bases from J, the junction kept 6 bases outside the gene matches. The chain's CDR3 is CASSTRTSGHEQFF. CDR3 coding DNA: TGTGCCAGCAGCACTAGGACTAGCGGACATGAGCAGTTCTTC.

The chain employs TRBV5-1 and TRBJ1-5; D is unclear. CDR1 is SGHRS, CDR2 YFSETQ, per germline. The CDR3 is 13 residues long. The ends were cut back, 7 bases at V and 1 base at J, with 9 bases in the middle. As DNA, the CDR3 is TGCGCCAGCGCTGTGGCCAGCAATCAGCCCCAGCATTTT. It specifies CASAVASNQPQHF.

V gene TRBV4-2 combines with J gene TRBJ2-5; weak D call: TRBD2 (6 bases). Trimming stripped 0 bases from V and 4 bases from J, with 12 bases between. The germline CDR1 and CDR2 sequences are LGHNA and YNFKEQ. CDR3 length: 15 amino acids. The CDR3 sequence: CASSQDQEGTETQYF. Written as DNA, the CDR3 is TGTGCCAGCAGCCAAGATCAGGAGGGGACAGAGACCCAGTACTTC.

Written as DNA, the CDR3 is TGCGCCAGCAGCTTGGCCGATCGTGAGCAGTTCTTC. Translating gives CASSLADREQFF. The chain carries TRBV5-1 and TRBJ2-1; D remains ambiguous. The CDR3 contains 12 residues. The ends were cut back, 0 bases at V and 9 bases at J, with 7 bases in the middle. CDR1 and CDR2 from the germline V gene are SGHRS and YFSETQ. Full variable domain (missing parts from reference TRBV5-1 and TRBJ2-1): KAGVTQTPRYLIKTRGQQVTLSCSPISGHRSVSWYQQTPGQGLQFLFEYFSETQRNKGNFPGRFSGRQFSNSRSEMNVSTLELGDSALYLCASSLADREQFFGPGTRLTVL.

V usage is TRBV27 and J usage is TRBJ2-1; 11 bases align to TRBD2. The J call is in doubt because the DNA end fits TRBJ2-7 better. The CDR3 has 16 amino acids. Germline-derived CDR1 and CDR2 are MNHEY and SMNVEV (reference sequence). CDR3 residues: CASKDGSFLAGGEQYF. In nucleotides, the CDR3 is TGTGCCAGCAAAGATGGGAGTTTTCTAGCGGGAGGCGAGCAGTACTTC.

This clonotype was counted between two and nine times. V is TRBV6-2 or TRBV6-3 and J is TRBJ2-1, with 9 bases identical to TRBD2. V trimming: 1 base; J trimming: 6 bases; junction bases outside the gene matches: 7. Looked up from germline, CDR1 is MNHEY and CDR2 is SVGEGT. The length of the CDR3 is 16 residues. CDR3 sequence (DNA): TGTGCCAGCAGTTACTTGGCGGGAGGGCCCCCCAATGAGCAGTTCTTC. Its translation: CASSYLAGGPPNEQFF.

V is TRBV11-3 and J is TRBJ1-4, with TRBD1 matching 12 bases. The CDR3 is 15 amino acids. Unmatched junction bases numbered 5, after V lost 4 bases and J lost 8 bases. Germline assignment: CDR1 SGHNT and CDR2 YENEEA. CDR3 loop: CASSSPGTGGEKLFF. In nucleotides, the CDR3 is TGTGCCAGCAGCTCACCCGGGACAGGGGGCGAAAAACTGTTTTTT. Variable domain in full (rest from reference TRBV11-3 and TRBJ1-4): EAGVVQSPRYKIIEKKQPVAFWCNPISGHNTLYWYLQNLGQGPELLIRYENEEAVDDSQLPKDRFSAERLKGVDSTLKIQPAELGDSAVYLCASSSPGTGGEKLFFGSGTQLSVL.

This chain uses TRBV7-2 with TRBJ2-1, with 14 bases that match TRBD2. The CDR3 runs to 16 residues. Unmatched junction bases numbered 4, after V lost 4 bases and J lost 5 bases. Germline CDR1 reads SGHTA; CDR2 reads FQGNSA. CDR3 sequence reads: CASSSRLAGGHNEQFF. In nucleotides, the CDR3 is TGTGCCAGCAGCTCCCGACTAGCGGGAGGGCACAATGAGCAGTTCTTC.

This clonotype showed up just a few times. The chain is built from TRBV10-3 and TRBJ1-2; 11 bases line up with TRBD1. Trimming removed 6 bases from V and 2 bases from J; junction bases left unmatched: 8. Germline V lookup: CDR1 ENHRY, CDR2 SYGVKD. The CDR3 consists of 16 residues. CDR3 loop: CAISKPGQGENYGYTF. The CDR3 DNA follows: TGTGCCATCAGCAAGCCGGGACAGGGGGAAAACTATGGCTACACCTTC.

This clonotype occurred many times. CDR3 bases: TGTGCCAGCAGCCAAATCGTAAACAATGAGCAGTTCTTC. Translating it yields CASSQIVNNEQFF. The chain uses TRBV5-5 and TRBJ2-1, with D uncertain. This CDR3 region has 13 residues. CDR1 and CDR2 (germline): SGHKS, YYEKEE (reference sequence). The ends were cut back, 4 bases at V and 5 bases at J, with 10 bases in the middle.

The rearrangement uses TRBV11-1 and TRBJ2-7; 7 bases agree with TRBD2. Germline assignment: CDR1 SGHAT and CDR2 FQDESV (reference sequence). Germline trimming cut 5 bases from V and 0 bases from J; bases unmatched to any gene: 10. The CDR3 totals 16 residues. CDR3 region: CASSPGTTHSSYEQYF. The CDR3 DNA sequence: TGTGCCAGCAGCCCTGGGACTACTCATAGCTCCTACGAGCAGTACTTC. The whole variable domain, remainder taken from reference TRBV11-1 and TRBJ2-7, is EAEVAQSPRYKITEKSQAVAFWCDPISGHATLYWYRQILGQGPELLVQFQDESVVDDSQLPKDRFSAERLKGVDSTLKIQPAELGDSAMYLCASSPGTTHSSYEQYFGPGTRLTVT.

This clonotype was seen only a few times. The DNA for the CDR3 is TGTGCCAGCAGCTGGGGGCCTACTGCGGGGGAGACCCAGTACTTC. Its protein is CASSWGPTAGETQYF. The chain joins TRBV7-3 to TRBJ2-5; D is tentatively TRBD1 or TRBD2 (6 bases each). The germline CDR1 and CDR2 sequences are SGHTA and FQGTGA. Trimming took off 4 bases at V and 5 bases at J, with 17 bases between the two ends. The CDR3 contains 15 residues. Drawing the rest from reference TRBV7-3 and TRBJ2-5, the complete variable domain is GAGVSQTPSNKVTEKGKYVELRCDPISGHTALYWYRQSLGQGPEFLIYFQGTGAADDSGLPNDRFFAVRPEGSVSTLKIQRTERGDSAVYLCASSWGPTAGETQYFGPGTRLLVL.

The V gene is TRBV18, the J gene TRBJ2-1; unclear D gene. CDR3 length: 16 residues. Per germline, CDR1 KGHSH and CDR2 LQKENI. V was pared by 3 bases and J by 5 bases, with 17 bases between. CDR3 sequence reads: CASSPLPPRDHNEQFF. Here the CDR3 DNA reads TGTGCCAGCTCACCGTTACCCCCTAGAGACCACAATGAGCAGTTCTTC.

This clonotype was picked up many times. This sequence joins TRBV7-2 and TRBJ2-1; no clear D gene. This CDR3 has 10 amino acids. V was trimmed by 3 bases and J by 10 bases, leaving 4 bases between them. CDR1 is SGHTA, CDR2 FQGNSA, per germline. Here the CDR3 reads CASSFQEQFF. Here the CDR3 DNA reads TGTGCCAGCAGCTTCCAGGAGCAGTTCTTC.

The V call is TRBV7-6, the J call TRBJ1-2; TRBD1 agrees at 8 bases. V trimming: 5 bases; J trimming: 2 bases; junction bases outside the gene matches: 13. Germline values: CDR1 SGHVS, CDR2 FNYEAQ. The CDR3 runs 17 residues. The CDR3 DNA is TGTGCCAGCAGCCCAGGTCGGGCCAGGGGGCTAAACTATGGCTACACCTTC. The encoded protein is CASSPGRARGLNYGYTF.

Concerning this clonotype: A single base separates this from a much larger clone, so it may be a read error. The chain is built from TRBV20-1 and TRBJ2-1, with TRBD2 as a possible D gene (5 bases). CDR1 is DFQATT, CDR2 SNEGSKA, per germline (reference sequence). With 1 base removed from V and 13 bases from J, the gap between germline ends came to 17 bases. This CDR3 region has 13 residues. CDR3 coding DNA: TGCAGTGCTAGAGCAGGCTTTAGGGAGACCCAGTTCTTC. Protein sequence: CSARAGFRETQFF.

The rearrangement links TRBV2 to TRBJ2-3; D not certain. The CDR3 totals 13 residues. The germline V and J ends were trimmed by 6 bases and 5 bases, with 12 bases remaining between them. Germline CDR1 and CDR2: SNHLY and FYNNEI. The CDR3 is CASSPRPGDTQYF. In DNA form, the CDR3 reads TGTGCCAGCAGCCCCAGGCCCGGAGATACGCAGTATTTT.

A few counts support this clonotype. This chain joins TRBV2 and TRBJ2-5; no clear D gene. Germline V lookup: CDR1 SNHLY, CDR2 FYNNEI. The CDR3 totals 13 residues. Deletions cut 0 bases from V and 5 bases from J, with 7 bases between. CDR3 bases: TGTGCCAGCAGTGAAGCTAGCTTGGAGACCCAGTACTTC. It yields the protein CASSEASLETQYF.